This T cell receptor (beta chain) originates from a study of blood T cell repertoires in COVID-19. Study-wide context: T cells, B-cell-depleted T cells, or PBMCs supplied cDNA or gDNA.

The assay was immunoSEQ multiplex PCR, and TCRdb's table has in-frame clones only and misses some. Among about 300,000 clones listed, 80% to 90% were seen once. V lost 7 bases, J lost 0 bases, and 6 bases stayed unmatched. The CDR3 totals 14 residues. The germline V gene encodes CDR1 MNHEY and CDR2 SMNVEV (reference sequence). Sequences were obtained from peripheral blood. The J gene is TRBJ2-7, the V gene TRBV27; 7 positions agree with TRBD1. This sequence originates from a man between 18 and 35 years old who had recovered from COVID-19. The CDR3 loop is CASTPGQNSYEQYF. The CDR3 DNA is TGTGCCAGCACCCCGGGACAGAACTCCTACGAGCAGTACTTC.